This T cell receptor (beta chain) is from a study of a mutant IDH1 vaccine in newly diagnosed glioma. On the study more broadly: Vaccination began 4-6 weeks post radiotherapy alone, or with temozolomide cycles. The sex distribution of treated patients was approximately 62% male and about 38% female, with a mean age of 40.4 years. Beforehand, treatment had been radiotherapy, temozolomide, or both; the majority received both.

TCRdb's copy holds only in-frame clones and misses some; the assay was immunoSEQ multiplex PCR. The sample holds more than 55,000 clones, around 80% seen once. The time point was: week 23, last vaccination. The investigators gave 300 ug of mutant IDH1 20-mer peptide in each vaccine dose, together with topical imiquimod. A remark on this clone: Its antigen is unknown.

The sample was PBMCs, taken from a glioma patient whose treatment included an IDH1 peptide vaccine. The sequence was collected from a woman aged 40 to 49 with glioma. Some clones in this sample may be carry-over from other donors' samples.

The CDR3 nucleotides are TGTGCCAGCAGCAAATTGTCAGGGGGGACTGAAGCTTTCTTT. Protein: CASSKLSGGTEAFF. V usage is TRBV21-1 and J usage is TRBJ1-1; no DNA check was done on the table's D call, TRBD1. TRBV21-1 has pseudogene status. This CDR3 comprises 14 residues.